One and the same sample provided the 25 T cell receptor beta chains below, sequenced in a study of shared T cell receptors in the human thymus. The repertoire was sequenced with immunoSEQ multiplex PCR; TCRdb's copy has only in-frame clones and lacks some. This repertoire shows roughly 500,000 clones, 75% to 80% found once; its top ten account for 0.013%. The same sample was also studied in work on human thymus T cells.

Sequenced sample: thymocytes. Every receptor here comes from a boy under three years old with a congenital heart defect.

This chain links TRBV11-3 with TRBJ1-3, with D possibly matching TRBD1 (6 bases). V dropped 3 bases and J dropped 2 bases, with 17 bases sitting between them. This CDR3 has 17 residues. Germline V gene lookup returns CDR1 SGHNT and CDR2 YENEEA. The CDR3 sequence is CASSLGGQSPTGNTIYF. CDR3 nucleotides: TGTGCCAGCAGCTTGGGTGGACAGTCGCCCACTGGAAACACCATATATTTT.

Written as DNA, the CDR3 is TGTGCCTGCTGGACACGTCATAGCAATCAGCCCCAGCATTTT. It translates to CACWTRHSNQPQHF. The chain joins TRBV30 to TRBJ1-5; tentative D call: TRBD1 (5 bases). The ends were cut back, 6 bases at V and 0 bases at J, with 12 bases in the middle. CDR3 length equals 14 residues. CDR1 and CDR2 (germline): GTSNPN, SVGIG (reference sequence).

DNA of the CDR3: TGTGCCCTGACTAGAACCCTATCTTCAGAGACCCAGTACTTC. Translating it yields CALTRTLSSETQYF. V gene TRBV2 combines with J gene TRBJ2-5; possible D gene TRBD2, 6 bases. This CDR3 is built from 14 residues. Deletions cut 11 bases from V and 4 bases from J, with 20 bases between. Germline CDR1 and CDR2: SNHLY and FYNNEI.

The rearrangement links TRBV29-1 to TRBJ2-7, with 7 bases identical to TRBD1. This CDR3 spans 13 amino acids. Trimming cost V 4 bases and J 2 bases; bases outside gene matches: 5. Germline CDR1 and CDR2: SQVTM and ANQGSEA. The CDR3 region is CSVADRAPYEQYF. CDR3 coding DNA: TGCAGCGTTGCCGACAGGGCCCCCTACGAGCAGTACTTC.

V and J are TRBV28 and TRBJ1-1, with TRBD1 matching 7 bases. From germline, CDR1 is MDHEN and CDR2 SYDVKM. This CDR3 contains 17 residues. Germline trimming cut 3 bases from V and 1 base from J; bases unmatched to any gene: 11. The CDR3 DNA follows: TGTGCCAGCAGTTTGGGACAGCGTCTCCGCCAGAACACTGAAGCTTTCTTT. Amino acid sequence: CASSLGQRLRQNTEAFF.

This clone was counted only a few times. Other DNA sequences in the sample encode the same CDR3. The gene calls are TRBV4-2 and TRBJ2-2, with D perhaps matching TRBD2 (5 bases). The germline V and J ends were trimmed by 4 bases and 6 bases, with 24 bases remaining between them. CDR3 length: 18 residues. Germline V gene data show CDR1 as LGHNA and CDR2 as YNFKEQ. The CDR3 sequence is CASSLLPDSRGPAGELFF. CDR3 bases: TGTGCCAGCAGCCTCCTCCCCGACTCTAGAGGGCCCGCCGGGGAGCTGTTTTTT.

CDR3 sequence (DNA): TGTGCCAGCAGCGCTAGCGGGGGGGGAACTGAAGCTTTCTTT. Translating gives CASSASGGGTEAFF. The chain uses TRBV7-9 and TRBJ1-1, with a possible D match to TRBD1 (5 bases). The CDR3 runs to 14 residues. V lost 5 bases, J lost 5 bases, and 15 bases lay in between. Looked up from germline, CDR1 is SEHNR and CDR2 is FQNEAQ (reference sequence).

The V and J genes are TRBV5-1 and TRBJ1-2; D may be TRBD1 (5 bases). Trimming took off 1 base at V and 4 bases at J, with 14 bases between the two ends. Germline V gene lookup returns CDR1 SGHRS and CDR2 YFSETQ. This CDR3 region has 15 residues. Here the CDR3 reads CASSLKGSGGYGYTF. CDR3 nucleotides: TGCGCCAGCAGCTTGAAGGGGTCCGGCGGCTATGGCTACACCTTC.

The gene calls are TRBV18 and TRBJ1-3; 8 positions match TRBD1. The CDR3 runs 16 residues. Germline V gene sequence: CDR1 KGHSH, CDR2 LQKENI. The junction had 11 bases not matched to a gene; V was cut back by 2 bases and J by 8 bases. CDR3 nucleotide sequence: TGTGCCAGCTCACCAGGAGGGGACAGGAGAAGAGACACCATATATTTT. Residues: CASSPGGDRRRDTIYF.

V and J are TRBV6-1 and TRBJ2-3, with 9 nucleotides matching TRBD2. The V gene's germline CDR1 is MNHNS and CDR2 SASEGT. V trimming: 4 bases; J trimming: 4 bases; junction bases outside the gene matches: 6. This CDR3 has 15 residues. The CDR3 nucleotides are TGTGCCAGCAGTGCGGGGACTAGCATGCCAGATACGCAGTATTTT. It encodes CASSAGTSMPDTQYF.

This clone came up once. V and J are TRBV28 and TRBJ2-3, with 9 bases that match TRBD2. Trimming cost V 6 bases and J 2 bases; bases outside gene matches: 12. Germline V gene sequence: CDR1 MDHEN, CDR2 SYDVKM. The length of the CDR3 is 17 residues. The CDR3 sequence is CASSCLAGRYYTDTQYF. CDR3 nucleotides: TGTGCCAGCAGCTGTCTAGCGGGGAGATATTACACAGATACGCAGTATTTT.

This clone occurred once. V usage is TRBV5-4 and J usage is TRBJ2-7, with 8 nucleotides matching TRBD2. The CDR3 totals 16 residues. CDR1 and CDR2 (germline): SGHNT, YYREEE (reference sequence). Trimming took 0 bases from V and 3 from J; bases not matched to a gene: 8. This CDR3 is CASSLDLSGSLYEQYF. The CDR3 nucleotides are TGTGCCAGCAGCTTGGATTTAAGCGGGAGTCTCTACGAGCAGTACTTC.

The chain couples TRBV4-3 to TRBJ2-1; 8 bases align to TRBD1. Germline lookup yields CDR1 LGHNA and CDR2 YSLEER. This CDR3 contains 17 residues. The trim removed 1 base at V and 8 bases at J, leaving 13 bases unmatched. The CDR3 loop reads CASSQGEDREEIDEQFF. The CDR3 DNA sequence: TGCGCCAGCAGCCAAGGCGAGGACAGGGAGGAAATAGATGAGCAGTTCTTC.

This clone appeared once. The rearrangement joins TRBV19 to TRBJ2-2; 9 positions agree with TRBD1. V lost 3 bases to trimming and J lost 8 bases; unmatched junction nucleotides: 10. Germline V gives CDR1 LNHDA, CDR2 SQIVND (reference sequence). The CDR3 is 16 amino acids. The CDR3 here is CASSIRDRERLGELFF. CDR3 in DNA: TGTGCCAGTAGTATCCGGGACAGGGAGAGATTAGGGGAGCTGTTTTTT.

The chain uses TRBV29-1 and TRBJ2-1; 8 bases map to TRBD2. The germline V gene encodes CDR1 SQVTM and CDR2 ANQGSEA. This CDR3 spans 13 amino acids. Trimming cost V 4 bases and J 6 bases; bases outside gene matches: 5. CDR3 region: CSVAGGTSNEQFF. The CDR3 region has the DNA TGCAGCGTTGCGGGCGGGACTAGCAATGAGCAGTTCTTC.

The chain links TRBV2 to TRBJ2-4, with a tentative D call TRBD2 (5 bases). The germline gives CDR1 SNHLY, CDR2 FYNNEI. The CDR3 covers 11 residues. The V gene lost 6 bases and the J gene lost 6 bases, with 6 bases spanning the gap. The CDR3 coding sequence is TGTGCCAGCAGGGAGGTAAACATTCAGTACTTC. It encodes CASREVNIQYF. The full variable domain, its missing parts supplied by reference TRBV2 and TRBJ2-4, is EPEVTQTPSHQVTQMGQEVILRCVPISNHLYFYWYRQILGQKVEFLVSFYNNEISEKSEIFDDQFSVERPDGSNFTLKIRSTKLEDSAMYFCASREVNIQYFGAGTRLSVL.

This sequence joins TRBV10-2 and TRBJ1-1, with D unresolved. Germline-derived CDR1 and CDR2 are WSHSY and SAAADI. CDR3 length: 14 amino acids. The V gene lost 9 bases and the J gene lost 3 bases, with 17 bases spanning the gap. The CDR3 nucleotides are TGCGCCAGTAGAAATCCGCCGGTGGACACTGAAGCTTTCTTT. Its protein product is CASRNPPVDTEAFF.

As regards this clone: The junction and the germline gene differ at one end; a read error may be behind it. The CDR3 DNA reads TGTGCCAGCAGCCTCGTATCCAGGAATGTATCCTTC. Translated: CASSLVSRNVSF. The chain is built from TRBV13 and TRBJ2-7; D is undetermined. CDR3 length: 12 residues. The germline CDR1 and CDR2 sequences are PRHDT and FYEKMQ (reference sequence).

This rearrangement joins TRBV29-1 to TRBJ2-3; 10 nucleotides line up with TRBD2. This CDR3 comprises 17 residues. Per the germline V gene, CDR1 is SQVTM and CDR2 is ANQGSEA. V shed 7 bases, J shed 2 bases, and the junction held 15 bases outside the gene matches. Here the CDR3 DNA reads TGCAGCGCCACCTTCCCCGGGACTAGCGCTTTCACAGATACGCAGTATTTT. Translated, it gives CSATFPGTSAFTDTQYF.

The chain employs TRBV14 and TRBJ2-5; 12 bases align to TRBD2. CDR1 is SGHDN, CDR2 FVKESK, per germline. This CDR3 spans 18 amino acids. V lost 0 bases to trimming and J lost 1 base; unmatched junction nucleotides: 6. The CDR3 is CASSQELTSGRIQETQYF. The DNA of the CDR3 is TGTGCCAGCAGCCAAGAATTGACTAGCGGGAGAATCCAAGAGACCCAGTACTTC. Full variable domain (missing parts from reference TRBV14 and TRBJ2-5): EAGVTQFPSHSVIEKGQTVTLRCDPISGHDNLYWYRRVMGKEIKFLLHFVKESKQDESGMPNNRFLAERTGGTYSTLKVQPAELEDSGVYFCASSQELTSGRIQETQYFGPGTRLLVL.

The genes are TRBV10-2 and TRBJ2-2, with 9 positions matching TRBD2. This CDR3 region has 17 residues. V shed 2 bases, J shed 6 bases, and the junction held 10 bases outside the gene matches. Germline CDR1 WSHSY, CDR2 SAAADI. CDR3 DNA sequence: TGCGCCAGCAGTGAGATGTTGGTGGTAGCGGGAGCCGGGGAGCTGTTTTTT. Its protein product is CASSEMLVVAGAGELFF.

This chain joins TRBV2 and TRBJ2-3; 12 bases match TRBD2. The CDR3 contains 16 residues. Per the germline V gene, CDR1 is SNHLY and CDR2 is FYNNEI. The J segment lost 4 bases and the V segment lost 6 bases, leaving 8 bases of the junction unmatched. The CDR3 bases are TGTGCCAGCAGCCTCCTAGCGGGAGGGCCATCAGATACGCAGTATTTT. It specifies CASSLLAGGPSDTQYF.

This clone has a handful of counts. This chain links TRBV15 with TRBJ2-2; 9 bases are a match to TRBD1. CDR1 is LNHNV and CDR2 is YYDKDF in the germline V gene (reference sequence). V lost 5 bases and J lost 5; bases outside the gene matches: 12. CDR3 length: 17 residues. The CDR3 sequence: CATSVRTGTGSTGELFF. Here the CDR3 DNA reads TGTGCCACCAGCGTCAGGACCGGGACAGGGAGTACCGGGGAGCTGTTTTTT.

CDR3 nucleotides: TGCGCCAGCAGCCAAGATGGCGAAACAGGGGGTTCTGGAAACACCATATATTTT. Its translation is CASSQDGETGGSGNTIYF. The rearrangement links TRBV4-3 to TRBJ1-3; 8 bases map to TRBD1. J was trimmed by 1 base and V by 0 bases; bases with no gene match: 8. CDR3 length: 18 residues. Germline-derived CDR1 and CDR2 are LGHNA and YSLEER.

This clone was counted once. The chain links TRBV4-1 to TRBJ2-1; 8 nucleotides line up with TRBD1. This CDR3 contains 14 residues. From germline, CDR1 is MGHRA and CDR2 YSYEKL. With V trimmed by 8 bases and J by 2 bases, 5 bases remained unmatched. The CDR3 reads CASHGQGPYNEQFF. The DNA of the CDR3 is TGCGCCAGCCACGGACAGGGCCCCTACAATGAGCAGTTCTTC.